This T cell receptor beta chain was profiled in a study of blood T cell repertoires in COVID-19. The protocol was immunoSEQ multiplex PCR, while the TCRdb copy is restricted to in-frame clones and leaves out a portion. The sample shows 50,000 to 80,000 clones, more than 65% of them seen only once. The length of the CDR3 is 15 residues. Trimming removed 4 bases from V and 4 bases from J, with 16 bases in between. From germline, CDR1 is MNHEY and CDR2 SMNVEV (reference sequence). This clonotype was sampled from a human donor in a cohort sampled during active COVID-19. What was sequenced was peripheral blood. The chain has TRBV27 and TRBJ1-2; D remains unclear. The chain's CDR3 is CASSYYNRGSYGYTF. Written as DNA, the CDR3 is TGTGCCAGCAGTTACTACAATCGGGGAAGCTATGGCTACACCTTC.